The next 29 T cell receptor beta chains were all read from a single sample in a study of beta chain features in type 1 diabetes. Regarding the study as a whole: Shortening of TCRB CDR3s, moderate but significant, appeared in all four CD4+ subsets of Type 1 diabetes patients.

These receptors' targets are unknown. Since all of the isolated RNA was reverse transcribed, expressed TCRB transcripts were what got sequenced. Using immunoSEQ multiplex PCR, the repertoire was profiled, and TCRdb retains in-frame clones only, with some absent. The table records 680,000 or so clones, roughly 13% of them present only once. The sample comprised naive CD4+ T cells from blood. These receptors were obtained from a man between 18 and 35 years old with type 1 diabetes.

This clone has just a few counts. The chain links TRBV27 to TRBJ2-1, with 12 bases matching TRBD2. The CDR3 loop spans 17 amino acids. Unmatched junction bases numbered 13, after V lost 4 bases and J lost 9 bases. The germline V gene has CDR1 MNHEY and CDR2 SMNVEV (reference sequence). This CDR3 is CASSSHNTRLAGVEQFF. The CDR3, as DNA: TGTGCCAGCAGTTCCCACAACACCCGACTAGCGGGGGTTGAGCAGTTCTTC.

This chain links TRBV15 with TRBJ2-1, with TRBD2 identical over 8 bases. Germline-derived CDR1 and CDR2 are LNHNV and YYDKDF (reference sequence). The CDR3 is 14 residues long. J gave up 8 bases and V 0 bases, and 3 bases lay outside the gene matches. CDR3 loop: CATSRDGGADEQFF. CDR3 DNA sequence: TGTGCCACCAGCAGAGACGGGGGGGCCGATGAGCAGTTCTTC.

V gene TRBV19 combines with J gene TRBJ1-5; D uncertain. V lost 1 base to trimming and J lost 0 bases, with 22 bases between them. From germline, CDR1 is LNHDA and CDR2 SQIVND (reference sequence). The CDR3 is 20 residues long. CDR3 region: CASSIAGRTLLFSSNQPQHF. CDR3 nucleotide sequence: TGTGCCAGTAGTATAGCTGGACGTACACTCCTTTTCTCTAGCAATCAGCCCCAGCATTTT. Full variable domain (remainder filled in from reference TRBV19 and TRBJ1-5): DGGITQSPKYLFRKEGQNVTLSCEQNLNHDAMYWYRQDPGQGLRLIYYSQIVNDFQKGDIAEGYSVSREKKESFPLTVTSAQKNPTAFYLCASSIAGRTLLFSSNQPQHFGDGTRLSIL.

This chain connects TRBV19 to TRBJ2-5; TRBD1 matches 9 bases. The last part of the DNA fits TRBJ2-7 better; the J call may be wrong. The CDR3 is 14 residues long. Germline V CDR1 and CDR2: LNHDA, SQIVND (reference sequence). The CDR3 DNA follows: TGTGCCAGTACCAACGGACAGGGGAGCTACGAGCAGTACTTC. Translation: CASTNGQGSYEQYF.

This clone was detected a few times. The J gene is TRBJ2-7, the V gene TRBV25-1; either TRBD1 or TRBD2 may supply D (5 bases each). Deletions cut 6 bases from V and 2 bases from J, with 8 bases between. The CDR3 has 12 amino acids. Germline CDR1 reads MGHDK; CDR2 reads SYGVNS. CDR3 nucleotides: TGTGCCAGCAGGGGGGATACCTACGAGCAGTACTTC. Translation gives CASRGDTYEQYF.

With respect to this clone: In the same sample, other DNA sequences code for this CDR3. The gene calls are TRBV30 and TRBJ1-1, with D uncertain. Deletions cut 1 base from V and 8 bases from J, with 8 bases between. Germline assignment: CDR1 GTSNPN and CDR2 SVGIG (reference sequence). CDR3 length: 11 residues. CDR3 sequence reads: CAWSAGGEAFF. For the CDR3, the DNA is TGTGCCTGGAGTGCGGGCGGAGAAGCTTTCTTT.

The rearrangement links TRBV28 to TRBJ2-5; 9 positions match TRBD2. V lost 6 bases, J lost 0 bases, and 8 bases stayed unmatched. The CDR3 contains 16 residues. CDR1 is MDHEN and CDR2 is SYDVKM in the germline V gene. CDR3 DNA: TGTGCCAGCAGCCTCGGGCTAGCGGGGTACCAAGAGACCCAGTACTTC. Protein sequence: CASSLGLAGYQETQYF. The variable domain in full, completed from reference TRBV28 and TRBJ2-5, reads DVKVTQSSRYLVKRTGEKVFLECVQDMDHENMFWYRQDPGLGLRLIYFSYDVKMKEKGDIPEGYSVSREKKERFSLILESASTNQTSMYLCASSLGLAGYQETQYFGPGTRLLVL.

The V gene is TRBV5-1, the J gene TRBJ1-5; a weak D match, TRBD1 (5 bases). Germline values: CDR1 SGHRS, CDR2 YFSETQ. V shed 1 base and J shed 2 bases, with 13 bases lying between them. The length of the CDR3 is 16 residues. The CDR3 nucleotides read TGCGCCAGCAGCTTGTCGGGAGGGGAAGGCAATCAGCCCCAGCATTTT. This codes for CASSLSGGEGNQPQHF.

J is TRBJ1-6 and V is TRBV5-8; D not resolved. CDR3 length: 11 amino acids. From germline, CDR1 is SGHTS and CDR2 YDEGEE. Trimming shortened V by 2 bases and J by 8 bases, and 2 bases separated the two germline ends. In DNA, the CDR3 is TGTGCCAGCAGCTTTGATTCACCCCTCCACTTT. This gives the protein CASSFDSPLHF.

The chain recombines TRBV28 with TRBJ1-5, with 11 bases that match TRBD1. Looked up from germline, CDR1 is MDHEN and CDR2 is SYDVKM. The CDR3 contains 14 residues. The J segment lost 7 bases and the V segment lost 6 bases, leaving 5 bases of the junction unmatched. CDR3 nucleotides: TGTGCCAGCAGCGCTGGACAGGGGGCCCAGCCCCAGCATTTT. Encoded protein: CASSAGQGAQPQHF.

On this clone: Distinct nucleotide sequences in the sample also encode this CDR3. The J gene is TRBJ2-6, the V gene TRBV9; possibly TRBD2 for D (5 bases). Between the trimmed V and J ends, which lost 0 bases and 2 bases, there was a span of 6 bases. Germline lookup yields CDR1 SGDLS and CDR2 YYNGEE. The CDR3 sequence is 15 residues long. The CDR3 DNA sequence: TGTGCCAGCAGCGTAGCCGGGGCTGGGGCCAACGTCCTGACTTTC. Protein product: CASSVAGAGANVLTF.

This chain connects TRBV10-1 to TRBJ2-7; TRBD1 agrees at 7 bases. The CDR3 is 13 residues long. V lost 6 bases, J lost 6 bases, and 8 bases stayed unmatched. CDR1 is WNHNN and CDR2 is SYGVQD in the germline V gene (reference sequence). The CDR3 region is CASRPTGPGEQYF. The CDR3 DNA is TGCGCCAGCAGACCGACAGGGCCGGGCGAGCAGTACTTC.

The gene calls are TRBV7-9 and TRBJ1-2, with D uncertain. V dropped 6 bases and J dropped 8 bases, with 22 bases sitting between them. The germline CDR1 and CDR2 sequences are SEHNR and FQNEAQ (reference sequence). The CDR3 contains 15 residues. CDR3 amino acids: CASRVANGPSSGYTF. The CDR3 DNA follows: TGTGCCAGCAGGGTCGCAAACGGGCCATCAAGCGGCTACACCTTC. Full variable domain (missing parts from reference TRBV7-9 and TRBJ1-2): DTGVSQNPRHKITKRGQNVTFRCDPISEHNRLYWYRQTLGQGPEFLTYFQNEAQLEKSRLLSDRFSAERPKGSFSTLEIQRTEQGDSAMYLCASRVANGPSSGYTFGSGTRLTVV.

The chain couples TRBV29-1 to TRBJ2-7; 7 positions match TRBD1. The V gene end was trimmed by 6 bases and the J gene end by 2 bases; junction bases not matched to a gene: 4. This CDR3 contains 12 residues. Germline CDR1 SQVTM, CDR2 ANQGSEA. The CDR3 loop reads CSVRTGAYEQYF. DNA for the CDR3: TGCAGCGTCCGGACAGGAGCCTACGAGCAGTACTTC.

The chain uses TRBV5-4 and TRBJ2-7; tentative D call: TRBD1 (6 bases). Trimming removed 3 bases from V and 2 bases from J, with 12 bases in between. Germline lookup yields CDR1 SGHNT and CDR2 YYREEE (reference sequence). The CDR3 covers 14 residues. CDR3 sequence: CASSSGTHTYEQYF. As DNA, the CDR3 is TGTGCCAGCAGCTCTGGGACACATACCTACGAGCAGTACTTC.

This clone was observed a few times. The chain is built from TRBV6-6 and TRBJ2-5; D unresolved. CDR3 size: 15 residues. Germline CDR1 is MNHNY and CDR2 is SVGAGI (reference sequence). Trimming removed 7 bases from V and 2 bases from J, with 17 bases in between. CDR3 sequence: CASKPLGLAQETQYF. In nucleotides, the CDR3 is TGTGCCAGCAAACCCCTAGGTCTGGCTCAAGAGACCCAGTACTTC.

On this clone itself: The identical CDR3 is also encoded by other nucleotide sequences in the sample. The gene calls are TRBV18 and TRBJ1-2, with TRBD1 matching 9 bases. The CDR3 spans 15 residues. V lost 0 bases to trimming and J lost 2 bases; unmatched junction nucleotides: 1. From germline, CDR1 is KGHSH and CDR2 LQKENI. For the CDR3, the DNA is TGTGCCAGCTCACCACCGGGACAGGGAAACTATGGCTACACCTTC. As protein: CASSPPGQGNYGYTF.

J is TRBJ1-1 and V is TRBV5-1, with D possibly matching TRBD1 (5 bases). CDR3 length equals 15 residues. From germline, CDR1 is SGHRS and CDR2 YFSETQ. V lost 4 bases and J 3 bases, leaving 16 bases between the germline ends. The chain's CDR3 is CASSGGLTRYTEAFF. CDR3 in DNA: TGCGCCAGCAGCGGGGGATTGACACGGTACACTGAAGCTTTCTTT.

This clone was observed a few times. The chain joins TRBV5-4 to TRBJ2-2; the D is unclear. Trimming shortened V by 0 bases and J by 1 base, and 7 bases separated the two germline ends. Germline V gene lookup returns CDR1 SGHNT and CDR2 YYREEE (reference sequence). The CDR3 runs to 15 residues. CDR3 DNA sequence: TGTGCCAGCAGCTTGGGTCACCAGAACACCGGGGAGCTGTTTTTT. Protein product: CASSLGHQNTGELFF. The variable domain in full, with the rest retrieved from reference TRBV5-4 and TRBJ2-2, is ETGVTQSPTHLIKTRGQQVTLRCSSQSGHNTVSWYQQALGQGPQFIFQYYREEENGRGNFPPRFSGLQFPNYSSELNVNALELDDSALYLCASSLGHQNTGELFFGEGSRLTVL.

The genes are TRBV7-9 and TRBJ1-1; D is perhaps TRBD1 (5 bases). Germline loops: CDR1 SEHNR, CDR2 FQNEAQ (reference sequence). This CDR3 is 15 amino acids long. V shed 6 bases and J shed 6 bases, with 20 bases lying between them. In DNA, the CDR3 is TGTGCCAGCAGTAAATACACGGGACGCTATCCTGAAGCTTTCTTT. Amino acid sequence: CASSKYTGRYPEAFF.

The gene calls are TRBV14 and TRBJ1-2, with TRBD1 as a possible D gene (6 bases). Looked up from germline, CDR1 is SGHDN and CDR2 is FVKESK. Trimming removed 1 base at V and 10 bases at J, with 13 bases between. The CDR3 totals 13 residues. Here the CDR3 reads CASSQAGAGAYTF. CDR3 DNA sequence: TGTGCCAGCAGCCAAGCAGGGGCGGGAGCCTACACCTTC. The full variable domain, with the rest looked up from reference TRBV14 and TRBJ1-2, is EAGVTQFPSHSVIEKGQTVTLRCDPISGHDNLYWYRRVMGKEIKFLLHFVKESKQDESGMPNNRFLAERTGGTYSTLKVQPAELEDSGVYFCASSQAGAGAYTFGSGTRLTVV.

The chain couples TRBV9 to TRBJ1-6, with D hard to call. V was pared by 2 bases and J by 12 bases, with 15 bases between. CDR1 and CDR2 from the germline V gene are SGDLS and YYNGEE. This CDR3 spans 14 amino acids. The CDR3 reads CASSVPPKGEPLHF. CDR3 in DNA: TGTGCCAGCAGCGTTCCACCCAAAGGAGAACCCCTCCACTTT.

This chain links TRBV7-9 with TRBJ2-1; 8 nucleotides match TRBD2. This CDR3 region has 15 residues. Looked up from germline, CDR1 is SEHNR and CDR2 is FQNEAQ (reference sequence). V lost 5 bases and J lost 0; bases outside the gene matches: 3. CDR3 nucleotide sequence: TGTGCCAGCAGCCTTAGCGGGGCCTCCTACAATGAGCAGTTCTTC. It encodes CASSLSGASYNEQFF.

This clone was seen a handful of times. The J gene is TRBJ1-3, the V gene TRBV6-6; 7 positions agree with TRBD1. The junction had 5 bases not matched to a gene; V was cut back by 6 bases and J by 0 bases. Germline V CDR1 and CDR2: MNHNY, SVGAGI (reference sequence). The CDR3 loop spans 15 amino acids. This chain's CDR3 is CASRRRDSSGNTIYF. In DNA form, the CDR3 reads TGTGCCAGCAGGCGCCGGGACAGCTCTGGAAACACCATATATTTT.

The rearrangement uses TRBV6-6 and TRBJ2-5; TRBD2 is a possible D gene (6 bases). Between the trimmed V and J ends, which lost 0 bases and 5 bases, there was a span of 10 bases. In germline, CDR1 is MNHNY, CDR2 SVGAGI (reference sequence). The CDR3 spans 14 residues. CDR3 in DNA: TGTGCCAGCAGTTACTCCGAACGGGGGGAGACCCAGTACTTC. This encodes CASSYSERGETQYF.

The chain uses TRBV30 and TRBJ2-5; D unresolved. Germline assignment: CDR1 GTSNPN and CDR2 SVGIG (reference sequence). V was pared by 6 bases and J by 5 bases, with 22 bases between. This CDR3 has 15 amino acids. This CDR3 reads CACPTSSARRETQYF. The CDR3 DNA follows: TGTGCCTGCCCCACTTCTTCGGCAAGAAGGGAGACCCAGTACTTC.

This clone has just a few counts. The chain combines TRBV18 with TRBJ1-5, with 7 bases that match TRBD1. Trimming took 4 bases from V and 3 from J; bases not matched to a gene: 3. CDR3 length: 14 amino acids. Germline-derived CDR1 and CDR2 are KGHSH and LQKENI. The CDR3 coding sequence is TGTGCCAGCTCACAGGGACAGTTCAATCAGCCCCAGCATTTT. It specifies CASSQGQFNQPQHF.

This clone was seen a handful of times. The J gene is TRBJ1-1, the V gene TRBV10-2; D unresolved. Per germline, CDR1 WSHSY and CDR2 SAAADI. Trimming shortened V by 3 bases and J by 2 bases, and 10 bases separated the two germline ends. This CDR3 comprises 14 residues. The CDR3 DNA sequence: TGCGCCAGCAGTGATCCGGGCCTAAACACTGAAGCTTTCTTT. Translation gives CASSDPGLNTEAFF.

This chain joins TRBV7-2 and TRBJ1-2, with a possible D match to TRBD1 (6 bases). The CDR3 spans 16 residues. The V and J ends lost 0 bases and 0 bases respectively, with 11 bases between them. Per the germline V gene, CDR1 is SGHTA and CDR2 is FQGNSA. CDR3: CASSLAGRGTNYGYTF. The DNA of the CDR3 is TGTGCCAGCAGCTTAGCGGGCAGGGGAACTAACTATGGCTACACCTTC. Filled out from reference TRBV7-2 and TRBJ1-2, the complete variable domain reads GAGVSQSPSNKVTEKGKDVELRCDPISGHTALYWYRQSLGQGLEFLIYFQGNSAPDKSGLPSDRFSAERTGGSVSTLTIQRTQQEDSAVYLCASSLAGRGTNYGYTFGSGTRLTVV.